This TCR beta chain is drawn from a study of T cells in Graves' hyperthyroidism and ophthalmopathy. Study results and limitations: Appearing also in blood were most of the thyroid clonotypes expanded above 0.001.

RNA transcripts were the template for amplifying TCR beta CDR3 regions. HTBI primers drove first-round RT-PCR of the TCR CDR3. TCRdb ran MiXCR on the multiplex PCR reads and lists one entry per CDR3 protein. The table records roughly 500,000 distinct CDR3 sequences, roughly 14% of them present only once. Those with hyperthyroidism were 18 to 65 years old, newly diagnosed, and ill for under 2 months. From more than 9.5 ml of fresh peripheral blood, PBMCs were isolated. CDR3 size: 13 residues. The germline V gene encodes CDR1 LNHDA and CDR2 SQIVND (reference sequence). Trimming cost V 3 bases and J 4 bases, with 8 bases left between them. For this clonotype: Its matching antigen is unknown.

The material sequenced was blood. The rearrangement links TRBV19 to TRBJ2-3; D is tentatively TRBD1 or TRBD2 (5 bases each). The receptor was derived from a woman aged 25 to 45 with Graves' hyperthyroidism that later progressed to Graves' ophthalmopathy. In nucleotides, the CDR3 is TGTGCCAGTAGTATGGGGGTGGCAGATACGCAGTATTTT. It is translated as CASSMGVADTQYF.